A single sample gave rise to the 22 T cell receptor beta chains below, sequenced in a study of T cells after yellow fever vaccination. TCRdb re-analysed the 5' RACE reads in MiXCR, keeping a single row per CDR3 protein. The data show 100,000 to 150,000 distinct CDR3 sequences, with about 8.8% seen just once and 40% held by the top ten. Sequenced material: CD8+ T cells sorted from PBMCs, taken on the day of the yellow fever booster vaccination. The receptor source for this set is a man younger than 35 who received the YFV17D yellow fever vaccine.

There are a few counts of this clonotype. CDR3 amino acids: CASSNSSAPSQFF. In DNA form, the CDR3 reads TGTGCCAGCAGCAACTCTAGCGCACCGTCCCAGTTCTTC. The rearrangement links TRBV7-9 to TRBJ2-1, with D perhaps TRBD2 (6 bases). Looked up from germline, CDR1 is SEHNR and CDR2 is FQNEAQ (reference sequence). The CDR3 has 13 amino acids. Between the trimmed V and J ends, which lost 5 bases and 13 bases, there was a span of 18 bases.

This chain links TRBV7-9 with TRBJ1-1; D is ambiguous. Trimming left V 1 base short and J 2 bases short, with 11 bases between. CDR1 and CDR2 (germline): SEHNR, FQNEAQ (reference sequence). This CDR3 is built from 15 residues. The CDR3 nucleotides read TGTGCCAGCAGCTTAGGATGGGGAATTAACACTGAAGCTTTCTTT. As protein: CASSLGWGINTEAFF.

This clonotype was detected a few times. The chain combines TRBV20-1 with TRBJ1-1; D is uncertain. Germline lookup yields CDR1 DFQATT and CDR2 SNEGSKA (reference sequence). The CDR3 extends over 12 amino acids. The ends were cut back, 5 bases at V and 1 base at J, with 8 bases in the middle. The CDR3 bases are TGCAGTGCTCCCCGGGGGAACACTGAAGCTTTCTTT. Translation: CSAPRGNTEAFF.

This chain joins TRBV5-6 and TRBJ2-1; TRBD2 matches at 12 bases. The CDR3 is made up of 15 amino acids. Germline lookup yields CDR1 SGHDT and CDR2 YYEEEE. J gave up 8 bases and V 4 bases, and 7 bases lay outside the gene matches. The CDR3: CASSAGLAGLDEQFF. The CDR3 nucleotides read TGTGCCAGCAGCGCAGGACTAGCGGGGCTGGATGAGCAGTTCTTC.

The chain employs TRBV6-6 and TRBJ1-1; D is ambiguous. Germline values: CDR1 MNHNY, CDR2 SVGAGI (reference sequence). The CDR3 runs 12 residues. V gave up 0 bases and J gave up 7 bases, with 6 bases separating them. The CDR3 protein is CASSYSSGEAFF. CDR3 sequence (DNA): TGTGCCAGCAGTTACTCTTCGGGTGAAGCTTTCTTT.

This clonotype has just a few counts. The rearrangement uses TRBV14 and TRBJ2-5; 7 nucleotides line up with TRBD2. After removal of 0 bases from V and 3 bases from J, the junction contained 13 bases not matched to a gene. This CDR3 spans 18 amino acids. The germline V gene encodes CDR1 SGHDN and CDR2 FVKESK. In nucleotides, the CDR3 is TGTGCCAGCAGCCAAGATCTCGGGGGGTTAGAGCGTGAAGAGACCCAGTACTTC. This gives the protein CASSQDLGGLEREETQYF.

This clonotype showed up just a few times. Here the CDR3 DNA reads TGCGCCAGCAGCTTGGAGTTCAGGGGGCCCGGGGTGGATACGCAGTATTTT. It yields the protein CASSLEFRGPGVDTQYF. The genes are TRBV5-1 and TRBJ2-3; 8 bases fit TRBD1. Germline values: CDR1 SGHRS, CDR2 YFSETQ. Unmatched junction bases numbered 12, after V lost 0 bases and J lost 6 bases. The CDR3 totals 17 residues.

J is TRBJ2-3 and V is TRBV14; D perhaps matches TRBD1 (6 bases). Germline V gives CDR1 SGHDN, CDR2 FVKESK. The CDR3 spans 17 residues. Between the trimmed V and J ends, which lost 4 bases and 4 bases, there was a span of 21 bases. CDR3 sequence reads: CASSLEQGSTYADTQYF. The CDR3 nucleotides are TGTGCCAGCAGCCTAGAACAGGGAAGCACTTACGCAGATACGCAGTATTTT.

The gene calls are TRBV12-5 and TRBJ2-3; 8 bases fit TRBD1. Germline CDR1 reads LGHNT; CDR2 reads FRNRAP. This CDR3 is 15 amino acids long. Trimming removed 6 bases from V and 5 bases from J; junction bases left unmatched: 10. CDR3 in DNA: TGTGCTAGTGGAATCCGAGGACAGGGACAAGATACGCAGTATTTT. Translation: CASGIRGQGQDTQYF.

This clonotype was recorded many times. The CDR3 sequence is CSVEVGSTDTQYF. The CDR3 nucleotides are TGCAGCGTTGAGGTAGGGTCCACAGATACGCAGTATTTT. This sequence joins TRBV29-1 and TRBJ2-3; no firm D call. In germline, CDR1 is SQVTM, CDR2 ANQGSEA. With 3 bases removed from V and 2 bases from J, the gap between germline ends came to 9 bases. This CDR3 region has 13 residues.

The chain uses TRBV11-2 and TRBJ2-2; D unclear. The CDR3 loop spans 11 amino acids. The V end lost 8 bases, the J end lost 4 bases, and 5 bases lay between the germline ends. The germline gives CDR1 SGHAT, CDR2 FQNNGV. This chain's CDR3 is CASLGTGELFF. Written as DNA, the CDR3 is TGTGCCAGCCTCGGCACCGGGGAGCTGTTTTTT. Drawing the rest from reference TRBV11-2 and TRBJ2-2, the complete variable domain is EAGVAQSPRYKIIEKRQSVAFWCNPISGHATLYWYQQILGQGPKLLIQFQNNGVVDDSQLPKDRFSAERLKGVDSTLKIQPAKLEDSAVYLCASLGTGELFFGEGSRLTVL.

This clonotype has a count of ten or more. The CDR3: CSVDGVPRGETQYF. The DNA of the CDR3 is TGCAGCGTTGATGGGGTTCCTCGGGGAGAGACCCAGTACTTC. This chain uses TRBV29-1 with TRBJ2-5, with D perhaps matching TRBD2 (5 bases). The V end was cut by 3 bases, the J end by 4 bases, with 15 bases between. This CDR3 is built from 14 residues. In germline, CDR1 is SQVTM, CDR2 ANQGSEA.

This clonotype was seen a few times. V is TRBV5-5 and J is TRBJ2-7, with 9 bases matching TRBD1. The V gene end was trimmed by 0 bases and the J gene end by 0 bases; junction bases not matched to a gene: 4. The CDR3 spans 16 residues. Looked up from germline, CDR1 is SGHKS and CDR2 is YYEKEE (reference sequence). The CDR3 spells CASSLGGQGFSYEQYV. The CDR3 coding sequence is TGTGCCAGCAGCTTGGGAGGACAGGGGTTCTCCTACGAGCAGTACGTC.

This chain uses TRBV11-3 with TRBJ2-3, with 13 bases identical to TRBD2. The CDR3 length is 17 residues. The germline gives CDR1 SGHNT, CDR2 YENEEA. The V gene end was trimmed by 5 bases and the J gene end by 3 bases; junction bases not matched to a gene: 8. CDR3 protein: CASSSRQLAGGTDTQYF. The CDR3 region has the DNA TGTGCCAGCAGCAGCCGCCAACTAGCGGGGGGGACAGATACGCAGTATTTT.

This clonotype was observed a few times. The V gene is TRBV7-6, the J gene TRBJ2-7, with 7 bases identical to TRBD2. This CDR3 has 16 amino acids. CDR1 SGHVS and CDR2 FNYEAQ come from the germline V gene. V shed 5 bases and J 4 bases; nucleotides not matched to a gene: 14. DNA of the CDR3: TGTGCCAGCAGCGGAGCGGGGTACCCCCAAGGGTACGAGCAGTACTTC. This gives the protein CASSGAGYPQGYEQYF.

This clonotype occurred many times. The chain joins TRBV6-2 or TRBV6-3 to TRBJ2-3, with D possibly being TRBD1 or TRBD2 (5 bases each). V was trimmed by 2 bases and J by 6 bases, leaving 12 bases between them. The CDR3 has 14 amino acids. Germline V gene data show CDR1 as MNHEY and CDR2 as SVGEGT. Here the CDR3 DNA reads TGTGCCAGCAGTTACGTCGGGGCTCTCGATACGCAGTATTTT. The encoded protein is CASSYVGALDTQYF.

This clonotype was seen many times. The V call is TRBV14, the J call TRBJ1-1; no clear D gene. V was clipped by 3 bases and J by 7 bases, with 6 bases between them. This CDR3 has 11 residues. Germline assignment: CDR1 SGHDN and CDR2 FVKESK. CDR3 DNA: TGTGCCAGCAGCCAGGGCCTTGAAGCTTTCTTT. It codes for CASSQGLEAFF.

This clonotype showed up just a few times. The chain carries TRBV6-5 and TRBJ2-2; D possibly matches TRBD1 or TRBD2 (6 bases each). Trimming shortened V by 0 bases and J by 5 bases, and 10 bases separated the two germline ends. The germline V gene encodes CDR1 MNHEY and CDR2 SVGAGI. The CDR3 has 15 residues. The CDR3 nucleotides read TGTGCCAGCAGTTACTCAGGGGGAGGAACCGGGGAGCTGTTTTTT. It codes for CASSYSGGGTGELFF.

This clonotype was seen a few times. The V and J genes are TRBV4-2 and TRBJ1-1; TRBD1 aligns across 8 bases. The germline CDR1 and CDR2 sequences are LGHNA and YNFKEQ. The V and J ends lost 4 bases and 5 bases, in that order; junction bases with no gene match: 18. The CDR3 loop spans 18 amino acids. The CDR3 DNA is TGTGCCAGCAGCCTGGGGGCGGAGGCAGGGGGCGCCTTTACTGAAGCTTTCTTT. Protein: CASSLGAEAGGAFTEAFF.

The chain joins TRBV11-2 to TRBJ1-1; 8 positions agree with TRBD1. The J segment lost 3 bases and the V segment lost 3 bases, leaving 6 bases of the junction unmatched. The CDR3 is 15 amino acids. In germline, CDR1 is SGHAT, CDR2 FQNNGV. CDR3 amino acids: CASSFRQGTYTEAFF. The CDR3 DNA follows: TGTGCCAGCAGCTTTAGACAGGGGACCTACACTGAAGCTTTCTTT.

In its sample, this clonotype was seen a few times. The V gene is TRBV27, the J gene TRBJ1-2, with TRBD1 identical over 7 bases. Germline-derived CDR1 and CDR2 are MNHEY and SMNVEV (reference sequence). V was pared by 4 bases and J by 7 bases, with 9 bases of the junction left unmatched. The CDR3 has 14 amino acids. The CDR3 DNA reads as TGTGCCAGCAGTTCTCTGGACAGGAGAGGTGGCTACACCTTC. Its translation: CASSSLDRRGGYTF.

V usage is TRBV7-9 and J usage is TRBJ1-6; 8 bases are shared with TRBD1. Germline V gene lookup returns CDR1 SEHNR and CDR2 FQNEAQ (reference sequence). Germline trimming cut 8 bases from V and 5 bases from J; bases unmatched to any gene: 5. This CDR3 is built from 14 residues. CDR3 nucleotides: TGTGCCAGCGAAGAGGGACAGGATAATTCACCCCTCCACTTT. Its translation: CASEEGQDNSPLHF.